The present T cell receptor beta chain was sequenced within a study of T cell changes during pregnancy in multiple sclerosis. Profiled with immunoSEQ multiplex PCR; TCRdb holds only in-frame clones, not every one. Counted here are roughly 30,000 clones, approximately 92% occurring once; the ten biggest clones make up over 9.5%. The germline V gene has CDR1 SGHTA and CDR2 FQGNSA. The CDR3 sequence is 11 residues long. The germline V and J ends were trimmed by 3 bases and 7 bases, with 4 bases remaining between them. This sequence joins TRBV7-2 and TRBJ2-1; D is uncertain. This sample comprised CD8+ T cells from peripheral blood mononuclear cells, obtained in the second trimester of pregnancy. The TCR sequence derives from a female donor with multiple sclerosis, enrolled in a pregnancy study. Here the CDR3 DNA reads TGTGCCAGCAGCTTTAGTAATGAGCAGTTCTTC. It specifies CASSFSNEQFF.